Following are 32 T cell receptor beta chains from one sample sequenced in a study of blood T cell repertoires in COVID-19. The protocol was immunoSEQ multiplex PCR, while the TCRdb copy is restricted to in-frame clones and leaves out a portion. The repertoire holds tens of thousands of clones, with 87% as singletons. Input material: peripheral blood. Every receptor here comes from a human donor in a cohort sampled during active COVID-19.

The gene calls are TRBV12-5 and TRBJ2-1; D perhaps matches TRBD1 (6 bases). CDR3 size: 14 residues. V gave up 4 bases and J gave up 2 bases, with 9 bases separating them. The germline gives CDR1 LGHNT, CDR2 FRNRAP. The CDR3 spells CASGWGLTYNEQFF. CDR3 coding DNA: TGTGCTAGTGGTTGGGGGCTTACCTACAATGAGCAGTTCTTC.

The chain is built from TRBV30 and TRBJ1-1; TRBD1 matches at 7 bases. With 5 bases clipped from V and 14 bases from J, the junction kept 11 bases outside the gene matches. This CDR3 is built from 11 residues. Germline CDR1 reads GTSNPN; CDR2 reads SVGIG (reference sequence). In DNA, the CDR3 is TGTGCCTGGTTGGAGGGGGCTTCTGGGTTCTTT. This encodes CAWLEGASGFF. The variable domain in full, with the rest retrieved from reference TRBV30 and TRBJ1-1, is SQTIHQWPATLVQPVGSPLSLECTVEGTSNPNLYWYRQAAGRGLQLLFYSVGIGQISSEVPQNLSASRPQDRQFILSSKKLLLSDSGFYLCAWLEGASGFFGQGTRLTVV.

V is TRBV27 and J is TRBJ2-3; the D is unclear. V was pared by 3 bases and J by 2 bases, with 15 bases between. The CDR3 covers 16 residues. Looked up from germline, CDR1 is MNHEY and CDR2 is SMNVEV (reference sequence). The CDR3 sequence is CASSFYGGRVTDTQYF. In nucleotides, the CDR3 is TGTGCCAGCAGTTTTTACGGCGGCCGGGTCACAGATACGCAGTATTTT.

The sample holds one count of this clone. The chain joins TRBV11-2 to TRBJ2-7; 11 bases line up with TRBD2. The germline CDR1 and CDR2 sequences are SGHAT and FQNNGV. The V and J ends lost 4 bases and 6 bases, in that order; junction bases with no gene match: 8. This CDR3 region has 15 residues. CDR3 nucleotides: TGTGCCAGCAGCTCGATAGCGGGAGGGCCTGGCGAGCAGTACTTC. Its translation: CASSSIAGGPGEQYF.

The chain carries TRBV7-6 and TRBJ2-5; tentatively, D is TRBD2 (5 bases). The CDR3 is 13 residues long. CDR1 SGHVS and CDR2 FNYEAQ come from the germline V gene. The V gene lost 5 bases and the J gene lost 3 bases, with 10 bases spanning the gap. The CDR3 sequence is CASSRGLEETQYF. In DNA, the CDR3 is TGTGCCAGCAGCCGAGGACTTGAAGAGACCCAGTACTTC.

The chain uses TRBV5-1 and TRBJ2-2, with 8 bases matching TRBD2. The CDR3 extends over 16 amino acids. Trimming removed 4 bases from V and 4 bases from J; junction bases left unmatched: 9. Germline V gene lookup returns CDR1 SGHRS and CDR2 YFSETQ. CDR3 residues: CASSPSEAGVTGELFF. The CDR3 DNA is TGCGCCAGCAGCCCCTCGGAAGCGGGAGTCACCGGGGAGCTGTTTTTT.

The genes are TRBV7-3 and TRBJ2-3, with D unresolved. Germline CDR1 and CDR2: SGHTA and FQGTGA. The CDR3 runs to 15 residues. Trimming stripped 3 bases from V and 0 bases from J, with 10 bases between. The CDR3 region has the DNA TGTGCCAGCAGCTTCTATGGTTCTAGCACAGATACGCAGTATTTT. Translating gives CASSFYGSSTDTQYF.

In DNA, the CDR3 is TGTGCCAGCAGCTACGGGACAGAAGAGACCCAGTACTTC. This gives the protein CASSYGTEETQYF. This chain joins TRBV7-9 and TRBJ2-5; TRBD1 matches at 7 bases. CDR3 length equals 13 residues. CDR1 is SEHNR, CDR2 FQNEAQ, per germline (reference sequence). V dropped 4 bases and J dropped 3; count of bases not matched to a gene: 2.

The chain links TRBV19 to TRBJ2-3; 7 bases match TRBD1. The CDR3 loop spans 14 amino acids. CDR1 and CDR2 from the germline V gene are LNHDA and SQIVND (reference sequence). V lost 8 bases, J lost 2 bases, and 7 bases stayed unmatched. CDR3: CASRWQGDTDTQYF. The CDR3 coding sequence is TGTGCCAGTCGATGGCAGGGGGACACAGATACGCAGTATTTT.

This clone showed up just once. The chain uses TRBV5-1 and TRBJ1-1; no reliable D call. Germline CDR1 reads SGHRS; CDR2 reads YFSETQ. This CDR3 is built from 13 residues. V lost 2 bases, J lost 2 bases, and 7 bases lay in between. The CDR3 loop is CASSLNSNTEAFF. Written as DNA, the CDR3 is TGCGCCAGCAGCTTAAACAGTAACACTGAAGCTTTCTTT.

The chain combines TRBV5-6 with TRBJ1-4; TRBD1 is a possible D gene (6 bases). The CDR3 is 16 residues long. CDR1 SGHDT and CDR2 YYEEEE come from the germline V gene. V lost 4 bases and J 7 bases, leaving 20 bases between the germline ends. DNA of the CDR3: TGTGCCAGCAGCCCTATACGACAGGTTCAGGGTGAAAAACTGTTTTTT. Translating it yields CASSPIRQVQGEKLFF.

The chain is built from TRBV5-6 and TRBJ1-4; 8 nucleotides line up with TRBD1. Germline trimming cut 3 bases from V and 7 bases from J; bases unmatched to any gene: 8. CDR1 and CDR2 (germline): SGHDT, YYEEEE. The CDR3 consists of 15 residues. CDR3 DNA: TGTGCCAGCAGCTGGACAGGGAAGGAGCGTGAAAAACTGTTTTTT. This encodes CASSWTGKEREKLFF.

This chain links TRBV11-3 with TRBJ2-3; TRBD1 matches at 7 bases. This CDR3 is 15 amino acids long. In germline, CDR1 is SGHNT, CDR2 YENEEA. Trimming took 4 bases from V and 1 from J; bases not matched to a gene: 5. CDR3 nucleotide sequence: TGTGCCAGCAGCTCAACAGGGGCAGGCACAGATACGCAGTATTTT. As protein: CASSSTGAGTDTQYF.

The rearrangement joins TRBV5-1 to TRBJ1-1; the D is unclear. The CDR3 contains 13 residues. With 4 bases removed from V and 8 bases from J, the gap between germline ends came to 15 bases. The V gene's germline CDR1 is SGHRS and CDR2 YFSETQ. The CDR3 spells CASSPKKASEAFF. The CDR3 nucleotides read TGCGCCAGCAGCCCCAAAAAAGCCTCGGAAGCTTTCTTT.

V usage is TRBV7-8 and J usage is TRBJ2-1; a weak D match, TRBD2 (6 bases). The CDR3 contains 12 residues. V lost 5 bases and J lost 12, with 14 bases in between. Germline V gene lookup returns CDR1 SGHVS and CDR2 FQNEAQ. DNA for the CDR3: TGTGCCAGCAGCCACAGCCGGGACTTGCAGTTCTTC. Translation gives CASSHSRDLQFF.

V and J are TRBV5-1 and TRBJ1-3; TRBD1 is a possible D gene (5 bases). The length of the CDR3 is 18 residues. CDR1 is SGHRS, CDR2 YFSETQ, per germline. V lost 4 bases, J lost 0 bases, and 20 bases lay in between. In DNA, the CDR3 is TGCGCCAGCAGCCCAAACCCCCAGGGCCCGAGCTCTGGAAACACCATATATTTT. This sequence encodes CASSPNPQGPSSGNTIYF.

The DNA for the CDR3 is TGTGCCAGCAGCACTAGCGGGAGGGCTGCTCGGCTGAACACCGGGGAGCTGTTTTTT. Protein product: CASSTSGRAARLNTGELFF. The chain combines TRBV5-5 with TRBJ2-2; 13 bases are a match to TRBD2. From germline, CDR1 is SGHKS and CDR2 YYEKEE (reference sequence). This CDR3 has 19 amino acids. J was trimmed by 1 base and V by 4 bases; bases with no gene match: 10. Supplemented by reference TRBV5-5 and TRBJ2-2, the full variable domain reads DAGVTQSPTHLIKTRGQQVTLRCSPISGHKSVSWYQQVLGQGPQFIFQYYEKEERGRGNFPDRFSARQFPNYSSELNVNALLLGDSALYLCASSTSGRAARLNTGELFFGEGSRLTVL.

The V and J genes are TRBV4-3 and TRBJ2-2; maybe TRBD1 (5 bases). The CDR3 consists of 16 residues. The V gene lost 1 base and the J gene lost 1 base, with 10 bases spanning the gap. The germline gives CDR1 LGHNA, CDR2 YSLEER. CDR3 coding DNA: TGCGCCAGCAGCCAAGCGTCAGGGCGGAACACCGGGGAGCTGTTTTTT. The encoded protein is CASSQASGRNTGELFF.

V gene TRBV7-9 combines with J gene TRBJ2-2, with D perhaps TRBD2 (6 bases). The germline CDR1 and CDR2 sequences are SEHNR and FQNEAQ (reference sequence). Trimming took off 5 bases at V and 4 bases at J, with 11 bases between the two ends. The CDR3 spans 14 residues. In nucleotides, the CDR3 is TGTGCCAGCAGCCGACTAGGTATCACCGGGGAGCTGTTTTTT. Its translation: CASSRLGITGELFF.

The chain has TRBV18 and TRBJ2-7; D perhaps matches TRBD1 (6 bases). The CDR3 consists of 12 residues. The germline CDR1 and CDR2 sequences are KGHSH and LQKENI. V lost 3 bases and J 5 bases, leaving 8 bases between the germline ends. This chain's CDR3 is CASSPGQNEQYF. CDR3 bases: TGTGCCAGCTCACCTGGACAGAACGAGCAGTACTTC.

DNA of the CDR3: TGTGCCAGTATTTCCGGGACTAGCTTTTCCAATGAGCAGTTCTTC. As protein: CASISGTSFSNEQFF. The gene calls are TRBV19 and TRBJ2-1, with 9 bases that match TRBD2. The V segment lost 7 bases and the J segment 6 bases; nucleotides outside the gene matches: 10. From germline, CDR1 is LNHDA and CDR2 SQIVND (reference sequence). The CDR3 runs 15 residues. The variable domain in full, completed from reference TRBV19 and TRBJ2-1, reads DGGITQSPKYLFRKEGQNVTLSCEQNLNHDAMYWYRQDPGQGLRLIYYSQIVNDFQKGDIAEGYSVSREKKESFPLTVTSAQKNPTAFYLCASISGTSFSNEQFFGPGTRLTVL.

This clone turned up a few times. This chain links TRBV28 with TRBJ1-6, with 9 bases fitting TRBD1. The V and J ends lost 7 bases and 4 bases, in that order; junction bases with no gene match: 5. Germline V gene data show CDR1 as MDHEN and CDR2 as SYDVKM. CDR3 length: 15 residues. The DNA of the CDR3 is TGTGCCAGCAAACGGGACAGGGCTTATAATTCACCCCTCCACTTT. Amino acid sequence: CASKRDRAYNSPLHF.

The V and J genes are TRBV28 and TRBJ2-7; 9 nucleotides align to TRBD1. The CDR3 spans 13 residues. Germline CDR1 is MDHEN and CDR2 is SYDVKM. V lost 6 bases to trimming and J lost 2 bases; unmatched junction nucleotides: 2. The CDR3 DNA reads TGTGCCAGCAGCCGACAGGGGGCCTACGAGCAGTACTTC. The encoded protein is CASSRQGAYEQYF.

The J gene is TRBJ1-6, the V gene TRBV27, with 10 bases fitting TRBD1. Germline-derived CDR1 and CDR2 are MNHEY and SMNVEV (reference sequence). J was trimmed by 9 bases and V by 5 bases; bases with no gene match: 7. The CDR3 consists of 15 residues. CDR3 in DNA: TGTGCCAGCAGTATAAGGGACAGGGGTGTTTCACCCCTCCACTTT. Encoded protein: CASSIRDRGVSPLHF.

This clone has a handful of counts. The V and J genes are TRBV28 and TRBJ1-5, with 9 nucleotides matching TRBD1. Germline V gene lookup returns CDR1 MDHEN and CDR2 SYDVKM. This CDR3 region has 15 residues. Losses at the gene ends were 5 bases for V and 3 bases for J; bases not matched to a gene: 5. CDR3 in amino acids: CASSPTGGDNQPQHF. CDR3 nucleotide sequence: TGTGCCAGCAGTCCGACAGGGGGGGACAATCAGCCCCAGCATTTT.

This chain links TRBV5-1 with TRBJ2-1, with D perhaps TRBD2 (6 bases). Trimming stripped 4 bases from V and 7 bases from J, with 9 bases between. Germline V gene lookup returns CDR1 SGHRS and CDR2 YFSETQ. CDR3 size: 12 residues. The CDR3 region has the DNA TGCGCCAGCAGCCCGACTAGTAATGAGCAGTTCTTC. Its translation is CASSPTSNEQFF.

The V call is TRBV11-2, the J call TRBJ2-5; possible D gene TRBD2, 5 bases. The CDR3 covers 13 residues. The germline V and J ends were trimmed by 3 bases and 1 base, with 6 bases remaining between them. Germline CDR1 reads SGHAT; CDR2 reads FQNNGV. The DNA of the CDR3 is TGTGCCAGCAGCTTCCGGGGCCAAGAGACCCAGTACTTC. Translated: CASSFRGQETQYF.

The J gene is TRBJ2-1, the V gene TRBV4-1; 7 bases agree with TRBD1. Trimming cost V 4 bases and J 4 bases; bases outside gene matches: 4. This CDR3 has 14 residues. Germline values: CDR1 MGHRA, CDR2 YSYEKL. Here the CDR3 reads CASSPGQAYNEQFF. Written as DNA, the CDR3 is TGCGCCAGCAGCCCCGGACAGGCATACAATGAGCAGTTCTTC.

This chain's CDR3 is CASSQDRGTGNTEAFF. CDR3 coding DNA: TGTGCCAGCAGCCAGGACAGGGGAACTGGGAACACTGAAGCTTTCTTT. The chain is built from TRBV7-9 and TRBJ1-1, with 9 bases matching TRBD1. The junction had 8 bases not matched to a gene; V was cut back by 5 bases and J by 1 base. The CDR3 has 16 residues. Germline CDR1 and CDR2: SEHNR and FQNEAQ (reference sequence).

CDR3 DNA sequence: TGTGCCAGCAGTGTATCCGGAACTAGCGGGACGGGGGAGCAGTACTTC. This codes for CASSVSGTSGTGEQYF. V usage is TRBV28 and J usage is TRBJ2-7; 10 bases agree with TRBD2. The CDR3 has 16 residues. The V gene's germline CDR1 is MDHEN and CDR2 SYDVKM. J lost 7 bases, V lost 5 bases, and 14 bases had no gene match.

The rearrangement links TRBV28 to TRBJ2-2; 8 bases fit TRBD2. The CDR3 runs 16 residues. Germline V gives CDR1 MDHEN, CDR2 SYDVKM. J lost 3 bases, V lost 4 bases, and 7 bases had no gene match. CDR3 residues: CASSSTGTSDTGELFF. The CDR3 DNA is TGTGCCAGCAGTTCTACCGGGACTAGTGACACCGGGGAGCTGTTTTTT.

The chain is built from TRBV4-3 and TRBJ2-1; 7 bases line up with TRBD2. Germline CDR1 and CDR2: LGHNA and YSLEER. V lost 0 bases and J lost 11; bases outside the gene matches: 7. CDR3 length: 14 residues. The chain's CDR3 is CASSQEDVSGKQFF. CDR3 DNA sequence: TGCGCCAGCAGCCAAGAAGATGTCAGCGGGAAGCAGTTCTTC.